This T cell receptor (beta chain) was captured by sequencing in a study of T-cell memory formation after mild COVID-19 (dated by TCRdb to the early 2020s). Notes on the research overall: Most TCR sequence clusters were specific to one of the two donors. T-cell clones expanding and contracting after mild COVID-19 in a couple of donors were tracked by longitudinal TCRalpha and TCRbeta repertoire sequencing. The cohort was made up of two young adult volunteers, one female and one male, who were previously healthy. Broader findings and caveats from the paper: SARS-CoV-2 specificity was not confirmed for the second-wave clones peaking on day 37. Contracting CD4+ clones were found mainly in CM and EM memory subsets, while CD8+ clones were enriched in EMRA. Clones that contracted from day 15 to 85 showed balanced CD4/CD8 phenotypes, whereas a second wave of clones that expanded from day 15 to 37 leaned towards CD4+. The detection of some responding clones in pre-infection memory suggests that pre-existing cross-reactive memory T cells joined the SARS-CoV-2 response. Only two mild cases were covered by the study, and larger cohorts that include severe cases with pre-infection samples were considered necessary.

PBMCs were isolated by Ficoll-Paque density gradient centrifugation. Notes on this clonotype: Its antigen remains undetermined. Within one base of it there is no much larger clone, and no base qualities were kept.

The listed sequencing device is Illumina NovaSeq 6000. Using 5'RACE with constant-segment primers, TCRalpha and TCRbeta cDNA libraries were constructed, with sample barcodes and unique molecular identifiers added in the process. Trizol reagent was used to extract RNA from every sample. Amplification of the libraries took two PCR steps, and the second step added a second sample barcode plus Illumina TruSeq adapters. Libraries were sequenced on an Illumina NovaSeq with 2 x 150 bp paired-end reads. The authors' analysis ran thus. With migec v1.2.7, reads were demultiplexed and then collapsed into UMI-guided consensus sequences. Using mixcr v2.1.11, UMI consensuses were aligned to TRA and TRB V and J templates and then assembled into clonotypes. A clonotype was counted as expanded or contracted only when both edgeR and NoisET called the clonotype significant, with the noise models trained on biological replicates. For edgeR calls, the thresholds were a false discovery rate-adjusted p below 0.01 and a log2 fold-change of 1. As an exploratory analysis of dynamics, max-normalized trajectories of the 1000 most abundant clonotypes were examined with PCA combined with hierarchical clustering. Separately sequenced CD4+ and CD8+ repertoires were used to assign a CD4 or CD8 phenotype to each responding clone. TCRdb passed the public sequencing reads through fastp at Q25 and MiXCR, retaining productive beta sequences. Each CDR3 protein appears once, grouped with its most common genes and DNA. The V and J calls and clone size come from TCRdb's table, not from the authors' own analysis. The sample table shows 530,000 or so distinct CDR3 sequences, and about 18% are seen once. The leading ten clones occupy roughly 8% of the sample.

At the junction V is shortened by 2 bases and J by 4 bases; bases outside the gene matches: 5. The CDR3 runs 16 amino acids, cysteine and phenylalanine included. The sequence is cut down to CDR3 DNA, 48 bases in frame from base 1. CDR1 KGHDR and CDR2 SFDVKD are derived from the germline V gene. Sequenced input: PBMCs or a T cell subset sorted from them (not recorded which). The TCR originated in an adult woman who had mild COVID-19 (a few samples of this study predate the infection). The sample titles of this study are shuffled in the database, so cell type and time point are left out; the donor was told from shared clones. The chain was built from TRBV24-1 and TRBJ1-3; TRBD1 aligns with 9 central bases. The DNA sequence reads TGTGCCACCAGTGATTCACGGACAGGGGTAGGAAACACCATATATTTT. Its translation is CATSDSRTGVGNTIYF.